The clone carrying this T cell receptor beta chain was seen a few times. From the 5' RACE reads, TCRdb called clonotypes with MiXCR, one entry per CDR3 protein. The repertoire holds about 100,000 distinct CDR3 sequences, 13% to 15% seen once, with roughly 40% in the top ten. These data are taken from a study of T-cell memory formation after mild COVID-19. The V gene lost 3 bases and the J gene lost 10 bases, with 19 bases spanning the gap. The CDR3 loop spans 15 amino acids. CDR1 and CDR2 (germline): SGDLS, YYNGEE. The source is a man younger than 35 who had mild COVID-19 (a few samples of this study predate the infection). Cell type and time point are not known. Sequencing input: PBMCs or a T cell subset sorted from them (not recorded which). The V call is TRBV9, the J call TRBJ1-4; no clear D. DNA of the CDR3: TGTGCCAGCAGCGATACGGGGAATGAGGGTCGAAAACTGTTTTTT. Encoded protein: CASSDTGNEGRKLFF.